One and the same sample provided the 5 T cell receptor beta chains below, sequenced in a study of T cell repertoires in cytomegalovirus infection. Their antigen targets remain unknown. TCRdb reprocessed the reads with MiXCR, giving one entry per CDR3 protein. The sample has roughly 920,000 distinct CDR3 sequences; 31% are singletons. Sequenced material: cultured CD8+ T cells from PBMCs, taken from culture after CMV antigen stimulation. Receptor source: a human donor in good health (CMV status not recorded). Some clones in this sample may be carry-over from other donors' samples.

This chain links TRBV20-1 with TRBJ2-1; D perhaps matches TRBD2 (6 bases). The V gene lost 6 bases and the J gene lost 2 bases, with 17 bases spanning the gap. The CDR3 extends over 15 amino acids. Per germline, CDR1 DFQATT and CDR2 SNEGSKA (reference sequence). The CDR3 DNA reads as TGCAGTGCCCGAGACCTTAGCGGAACCTACAATGAGCAGTTCTTC. Protein product: CSARDLSGTYNEQFF.

This clonotype was seen a few times. This chain links TRBV7-3 with TRBJ2-3, with a possible D match to TRBD2 (6 bases). Germline CDR1 reads SGHTA; CDR2 reads FQGTGA. The CDR3 consists of 15 residues. Trimming left V 6 bases short and J 3 bases short, with 16 bases between. The CDR3 loop is CASSPPLAGTDTQYF. DNA for the CDR3: TGTGCCAGCAGTCCTCCGTTGGCGGGGACAGATACGCAGTATTTT.

V is TRBV12-3 or TRBV12-4 and J is TRBJ2-5, with D maybe TRBD2 (6 bases). There are 16 residues in the CDR3. Trimming shortened V by 4 bases and J by 2 bases, and 17 bases separated the two germline ends. CDR3 amino acids: CASSSESGENQETQYF. The CDR3 DNA is TGTGCCAGCAGTTCCGAATCGGGGGAGAATCAAGAGACCCAGTACTTC.

This clonotype was picked up a small number of times. The V call is TRBV19, the J call TRBJ1-5, with 10 nucleotides matching TRBD1. The CDR3 extends over 15 amino acids. Germline CDR1 is LNHDA and CDR2 is SQIVND (reference sequence). Trimming removed 5 bases from V and 6 bases from J; junction bases left unmatched: 7. For the CDR3, the DNA is TGTGCCAGTAGTGACACCGGGACAGGGGTTCAGCCCCAGCATTTT. Its protein is CASSDTGTGVQPQHF.

CDR3 protein: CASSSTGGRGYGYTF. Here the CDR3 DNA reads TGTGCCAGCAGCTCAACAGGGGGAAGAGGCTATGGCTACACCTTC. The chain uses TRBV7-4 and TRBJ1-2, with 8 bases lining up with TRBD1. The CDR3 has 15 amino acids. J gave up 4 bases and V 4 bases, and 8 bases lay outside the gene matches. The germline CDR1 and CDR2 sequences are SGHVT and SQSDAQ.